Listed below are T cell receptor beta chains from one sample, sequenced in a study of shared clonotypes between healthy human individuals. Assay used: immunoSEQ multiplex PCR; TCRdb lists only in-frame clones, some missing. The top ten hold approximately 0.4% of the sample, which has roughly 1,600,000 clones, 98% seen once. Sequencing input: naive CD4+ T cells sorted from blood. The receptors come from a man aged 25-40 years in good health. The CDR3 runs from the conserved cysteine through the conserved F or W. Each record gives: J gene, V gene, D gene, clone size, CDR3 DNA, CDR3 protein. A D gene is named only where the DNA matches it firmly. Clone size is stated in some rows and not others, as once, few, many or a class when expanded.

>TRBJ1-1|TRBV6-5|-|-
TGTGCCAGCAGTAACTCGAAGCAGGGCTACTTT
CASSNSKQGYF
>TRBJ2-3|TRBV30|TRBD1|-
TGTGCCTGGAGTTACAGGGGGACCAGCACAGATACGCAGTATTTT
CAWSYRGTSTDTQYF
>TRBJ2-7|TRBV14|-|-
TGTGCCAGCAGCCAAAACCGAAGACAGACCTACGAGCAGTACTTC
CASSQNRRQTYEQYF
>TRBJ1-5|TRBV28|-|-
TGTGCCAGCAGTTTCCTCCTTAGCAATCAGCCCCAGCATTTT
CASSFLLSNQPQHF
>TRBJ2-2|TRBV11-2|-|-
TGTGCCAGCAGCCCCGACCTCCCCAACACCGGGGAGCTGTTTTTT
CASSPDLPNTGELFF
>TRBJ1-3|TRBV9|-|-
TGTGCCAGCAGCGTAGCCTCGGGCGCTGGAAACACCATATATTTT
CASSVASGAGNTIYF
>TRBJ1-1|TRBV5-4|-|-
TGTGCCAGCAGCTTACAGGGCACTGAAGCTTTCTTT
CASSLQGTEAFF
>TRBJ2-7|TRBV6-1|-|once
TGTGCCAGCAGTGAGTTAGAAGCCTACGAGCAGTACTTC
CASSELEAYEQYF
>TRBJ1-1|TRBV19|-|once
TGTGCCAGTAGTATCGGGGGAAACACTGAAGCTTTCTTT
CASSIGGNTEAFF
>TRBJ2-7|TRBV5-4|TRBD1|once
TGTGCCAGCAGCTCTCCTGTGACAGGGGCTTACTACGAGCAGTACTTC
CASSSPVTGAYYEQYF
>TRBJ2-5|TRBV9|TRBD1|-
TGTGCCAGCAGCGTACAGGGGGCTCTACCACAAGAGACCCAGTACTTC
CASSVQGALPQETQYF
>TRBJ2-3|TRBV21-1|-|once
TGTGCCAGCAGCAATAGAGCCATGATTAGCACAGATACGCAGTATTTT
CASSNRAMISTDTQYF
>TRBJ2-7|TRBV7-2|TRBD1|-
TGTGCCAGCAGCTTCCAAACGGGGACAGGGGGTTTCGGCGAGCAGTACTTC
CASSFQTGTGGFGEQYF
>TRBJ2-2|TRBV9|-|-
TGTGCCAGCAGCGCGGACGGCGCGAACACCGGGGAGCTGTTTTTT
CASSADGANTGELFF
>TRBJ1-5|TRBV30|-|-
TGTGCCTGGAGCCCGAAGGGCAATCAGCCCCAGCATTTT
CAWSPKGNQPQHF
>TRBJ2-3|TRBV29-1|-|once
TGCAGCGTCCGCCGGGACTCAAGCACAGATACGCAGTATTTT
CSVRRDSSTDTQYF
>TRBJ1-2|TRBV9|-|-
TGTGCCAGCAGCGGAGGACATGGCTATGGCTACACCTTC
CASSGGHGYGYTF
>TRBJ2-3|TRBV9|-|-
TGTGCCAGCAGCTTCGGGGCAGATACGCAGTATTTT
CASSFGADTQYF
>TRBJ2-6|TRBV19|-|-
TGTGCCAGTAGTATAGGACTTCCCTCTGGGGCCAACGTCCTGACTTTC
CASSIGLPSGANVLTF
>TRBJ2-1|TRBV19|-|-
TGTGCCAGTAGTGGCGGAGGGGTTTACAATGAGCAGTTCTTC
CASSGGGVYNEQFF
>TRBJ2-7|TRBV25-1|TRBD2|-
TGTGCCAGCAGTGCCAGCGGGAGAGGTTACGAGCAGTACTTC
CASSASGRGYEQYF
>TRBJ2-2|TRBV5-1|-|-
TGCGCCAGCAGCTTGGCCAGTTTAGCTGCTAACACCGGGGAGCTGTTTTTT
CASSLASLAANTGELFF
>TRBJ2-7|TRBV28|-|-
TGTGCCAGCAGTTTGTCCCGGGCGGGCGGGGACGAGCAGTACTTC
CASSLSRAGGDEQYF
>TRBJ2-7|TRBV6-1|TRBD2|once
TGTGCCAGCAGCCGTGAGCTAGCGGGAGGCTACGAGCAGTACTTC
CASSRELAGGYEQYF
>TRBJ2-5|TRBV5-5|TRBD1|-
TGTGCCAGCAGGTTGGCCAGGGGGCAAGAGACCCAGTACTTC
CASRLARGQETQYF
>TRBJ1-4|TRBV9|-|once
TGTGCCAGCAGCGTAGATGGGAGGGTTACTAATGAAAAACTGTTTTTT
CASSVDGRVTNEKLFF
>TRBJ1-1|TRBV7-8|-|-
TGTGCCAGCAGCTTAGACGTGGTGACGGACACTGAAGCTTTCTTT
CASSLDVVTDTEAFF
>TRBJ2-3|TRBV7-9|TRBD1|-
TGTGCCAGCAGACAATCCAACTTCCGACAGGGGAGTGTGGATACGCAGTATTTT
CASRQSNFRQGSVDTQYF
>TRBJ1-2|TRBV6-6|TRBD1|-
TGTGCCAGCAGTTTCCCACCAACAGGGGCCTATGGCTACACCTTC
CASSFPPTGAYGYTF
>TRBJ2-7|TRBV19|-|-
TGTGCCAGTAGTATCGGGCGGAGCTCCTACGAGCAGTACTTC
CASSIGRSSYEQYF
>TRBJ2-2|TRBV9|-|-
TGTGCCAGCAGCGTGGGGACAACCCCGGACACCGGGGAGCTGTTTTTT
CASSVGTTPDTGELFF
>TRBJ2-1|TRBV7-6|TRBD1|-
TGTGCCAGCAGCCCCTCCTGGCAGGGGGACAATGAGCAGTTCTTC
CASSPSWQGDNEQFF
>TRBJ1-2|TRBV28|-|-
TGTGCCAGCAGTTTCGGTCAGGGGAAGGGCTACACCTTC
CASSFGQGKGYTF
>TRBJ1-5|TRBV19|TRBD1|-
TGTGCCAGTAGTGCCAGACAGGGGGCCAAGGGCAATCAGCCCCAGCATTTT
CASSARQGAKGNQPQHF
>TRBJ2-2|TRBV10-1|-|-
TGCGCCAGCAGTGAAGGTGGGCGCGGGACCGGGGAGCTGTTTTTT
CASSEGGRGTGELFF
>TRBJ1-5|TRBV27|-|-
TGTGCCAGCGCCACGGACAGCCCTAGTCAGCCCCAGCATTTT
CASATDSPSQPQHF
>TRBJ2-6|TRBV11-1|-|-
TGTGCCAGCAGCTTAGCTCGGTCTGGGGCCAACGTCCTGACTTTC
CASSLARSGANVLTF
>TRBJ2-5|TRBV18|-|-
TGTGCCAGCTCTCAAGGGACGTCGGAGACCCAGTACTTC
CASSQGTSETQYF
>TRBJ2-7|TRBV5-1|TRBD1|-
TGCGCCAGCAGCTTGGCCCCCGGGACAGACACCTACGAGCAGTACTTC
CASSLAPGTDTYEQYF
>TRBJ2-5|TRBV28|TRBD2|-
TGTGCCAGCAGTTCACTAGCGGGAGATGTACAAGAGACCCAGTACTTC
CASSSLAGDVQETQYF
>TRBJ2-1|TRBV6-6|TRBD2|-
TGTGCCAGCAGTACGAGGACTAGCGGGAGGAGGGGCGAGCAGTTCTTC
CASSTRTSGRRGEQFF
>TRBJ2-1|TRBV29-1|-|-
TGCAGCGCCGAAGTTTTAGCCTTCGACTCCTACAATGAGCAGTTCTTC
CSAEVLAFDSYNEQFF
>TRBJ2-2|TRBV7-6|-|-
TGTGCCAGCAGCTCCCCTCCGCCCGGGGAGCTGTTTTTT
CASSSPPPGELFF
>TRBJ1-1|TRBV6-5|TRBD1|-
TGTGCCAGCAGTTACCCCGGACAGGGTGGGGACGAGGCTTTCTTT
CASSYPGQGGDEAFF
>TRBJ2-3|TRBV6-1|TRBD2|-
TGTGCCAGCAGTGAACTAAGGCTAGCGGATAGCACAGATACGCAGTATTTT
CASSELRLADSTDTQYF
>TRBJ2-1|TRBV5-1|-|-
TGCGCCAGAAAGAGGACAGAAGGACCATACAATGAGCAGTTCTTC
CARKRTEGPYNEQFF